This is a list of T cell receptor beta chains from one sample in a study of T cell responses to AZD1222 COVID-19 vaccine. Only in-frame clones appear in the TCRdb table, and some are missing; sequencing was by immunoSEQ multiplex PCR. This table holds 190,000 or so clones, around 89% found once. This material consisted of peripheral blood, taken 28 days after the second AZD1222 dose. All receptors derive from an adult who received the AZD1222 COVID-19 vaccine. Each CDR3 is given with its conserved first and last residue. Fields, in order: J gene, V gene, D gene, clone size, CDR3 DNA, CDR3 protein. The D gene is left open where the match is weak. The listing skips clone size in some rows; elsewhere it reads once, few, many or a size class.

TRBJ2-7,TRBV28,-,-,TGTGCCAGCAACTCTAGAACCCACGAGCAGTACTTC,CASNSRTHEQYF
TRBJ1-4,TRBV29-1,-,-,TGCAGCGTTGAAGACCCGATTGCAACTAATGAAAAACTGTTTTTT,CSVEDPIATNEKLFF
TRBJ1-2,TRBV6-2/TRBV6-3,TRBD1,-,TGTGCCAGCAGTTCGTTAAGACAGGGGGACTACACCTTC,CASSSLRQGDYTF
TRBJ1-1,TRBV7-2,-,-,TGTGCCAGCAGCTTAGAGGGAACCAAGAACACTGAAGCTTTCTTT,CASSLEGTKNTEAFF
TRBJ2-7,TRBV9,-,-,TGTGCCAGCAGCGTAGCCGGGACGGCCGATTACGAGCAGTACTTC,CASSVAGTADYEQYF
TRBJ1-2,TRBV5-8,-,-,TGTGCCAGCAGACCCAGGGTGTGGGGCCACTATGGCTACACCTTC,CASRPRVWGHYGYTF
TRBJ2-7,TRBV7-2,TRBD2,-,TGTGCCAGCAGCCGCCTTGTCTCTAGCGGGAGTGACTACGAGCAGTACTTC,CASSRLVSSGSDYEQYF
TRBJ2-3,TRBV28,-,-,TGTGCCAGCAGCCCGGGACATACCAACTCAGATACGCAGTATTTT,CASSPGHTNSDTQYF
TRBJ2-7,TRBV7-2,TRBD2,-,TGTGCCAGCAGGTTTAGCGGGAGCTTTTCCTACGAGCAGTACTTC,CASRFSGSFSYEQYF
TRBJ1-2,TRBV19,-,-,TGTGCCAGTAGTATAGTTCCGGGCGGCTACACCTTC,CASSIVPGGYTF
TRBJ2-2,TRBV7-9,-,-,TGTGCCAGCAGCTTAGCGGCAGGGCGGAACACCGGGGAGCTGTTTTTT,CASSLAAGRNTGELFF
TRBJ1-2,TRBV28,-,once,TGTGCCAGCAGTCCGTCGACGGGGCGGCATGGCTACACCTTC,CASSPSTGRHGYTF